This T cell receptor beta chain came from a study of T cells in Graves' hyperthyroidism and ophthalmopathy. The CDR3 regions of TCR beta were amplified from RNA transcripts. During a first-round RT-PCR of the TCR CDR3, the HTBI primer set was used. TCRdb re-called the multiplex PCR reads through MiXCR, storing one row per CDR3 protein. The repertoire holds nearly 600,000 distinct CDR3 sequences, approximately 15% seen once, with approximately 5.7% in the top ten. This clonotype has at least ten counts. The sequence derives from a young woman with Graves' hyperthyroidism that later progressed to Graves' ophthalmopathy. The sequencing sample was made of blood.

The CDR3 is CASSTPGTSDEQYF. CDR3 sequence (DNA): TGTGCCAGCAGTACCCCCGGGACTAGCGACGAGCAGTACTTC. This chain uses TRBV6-1 with TRBJ2-7, with TRBD2 matching 10 bases. In germline, CDR1 is MNHNS, CDR2 SASEGT. The V gene end was trimmed by 5 bases and the J gene end by 5 bases; junction bases not matched to a gene: 6. The CDR3 runs to 14 residues.